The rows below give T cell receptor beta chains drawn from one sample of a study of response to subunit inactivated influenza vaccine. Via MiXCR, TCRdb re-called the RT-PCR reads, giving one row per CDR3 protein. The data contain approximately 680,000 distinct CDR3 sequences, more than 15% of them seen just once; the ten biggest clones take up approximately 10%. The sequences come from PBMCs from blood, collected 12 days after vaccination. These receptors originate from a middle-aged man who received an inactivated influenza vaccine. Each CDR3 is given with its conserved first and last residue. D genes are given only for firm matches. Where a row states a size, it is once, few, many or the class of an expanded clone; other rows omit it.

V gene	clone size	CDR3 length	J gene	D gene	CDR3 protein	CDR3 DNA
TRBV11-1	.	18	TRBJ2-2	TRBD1	CASSTPLRTGEVTGELFF	TGTGCCAGCAGCACCCCCTTGAGGACAGGGGAGGTCACCGGGGAGCTGTTTTTT
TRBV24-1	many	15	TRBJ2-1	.	CATSDKSGHYNEQFF	TGTGCCACCAGTGATAAGAGCGGGCACTACAATGAGCAGTTCTTC
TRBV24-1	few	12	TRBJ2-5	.	CATSDLAETQYF	TGTGCCACCAGTGATTTAGCAGAGACCCAGTACTTC
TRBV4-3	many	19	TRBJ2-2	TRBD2	CASSQEATQRGIVSRELFF	TGCGCCAGCAGCCAAGAGGCGACCCAGCGGGGAATTGTTAGCCGGGAGCTGTTTTTT
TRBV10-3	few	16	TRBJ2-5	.	CAISDKAGSYQETQYF	TGTGCCATCAGTGATAAAGCGGGCTCGTACCAAGAGACCCAGTACTTC
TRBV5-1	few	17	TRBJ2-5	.	CASSFTASGAIQETQYF	TGCGCCAGCAGCTTTACCGCCTCCGGAGCGATACAAGAGACCCAGTACTTC
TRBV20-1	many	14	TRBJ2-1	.	CSADSADGGFEQFF	TGCAGTGCTGACTCAGCAGATGGGGGGTTTGAGCAGTTCTTC
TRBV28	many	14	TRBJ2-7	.	CASMPSAASYEQYF	TGTGCCAGCATGCCTTCGGCCGCCTCCTACGAGCAGTACTTC
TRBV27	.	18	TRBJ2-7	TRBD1	CASSLETGGASSIYEQYF	TGTGCCAGCAGTTTAGAGACAGGGGGCGCGTCTTCAATCTACGAGCAGTACTTC
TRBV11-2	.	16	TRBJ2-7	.	CASSSLATTRSGEQYF	TGTGCCAGCAGCTCCCTCGCGACTACCAGGTCGGGCGAGCAGTACTTC
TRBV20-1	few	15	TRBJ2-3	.	CSASTANQHEDTQYF	TGCAGTGCTAGTACAGCTAACCAGCACGAAGATACGCAGTATTTT
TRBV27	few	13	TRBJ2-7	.	CASGDGSSYEQYF	TGTGCCAGCGGGGATGGGAGCTCCTACGAGCAGTACTTC
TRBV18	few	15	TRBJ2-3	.	CASSLDRQFTDTQYF	TGTGCCAGCTCACTTGACAGGCAATTCACAGATACGCAGTATTTT
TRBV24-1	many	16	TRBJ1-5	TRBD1	CATSDAATGVSQPQHF	TGTGCCACCAGTGATGCAGCCACAGGGGTTTCTCAGCCCCAGCATTTT
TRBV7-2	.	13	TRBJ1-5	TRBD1	CASSGQGLKPQHF	TGTGCCAGCAGCGGACAGGGACTGAAGCCCCAGCATTTT
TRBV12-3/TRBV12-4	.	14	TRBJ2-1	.	CASSLPGGFYEQFF	TGTGCCAGCAGTCTCCCCGGCGGGTTTTATGAGCAGTTCTTC
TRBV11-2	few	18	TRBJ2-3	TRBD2	CASSLVSSGLSSTDTQYF	TGTGCCAGCAGCTTAGTCTCTAGCGGGTTATCTAGCACAGATACGCAGTATTTT
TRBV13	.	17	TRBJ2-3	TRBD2	CASSSGSLAGGEDTQYF	TGTGCCAGCAGCTCCGGATCTCTAGCGGGGGGAGAGGATACGCAGTATTTT
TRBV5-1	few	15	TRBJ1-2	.	CASSLGRQGDYGYTF	TGCGCCAGCAGCTTGGGTCGGCAGGGAGACTATGGCTACACCTTC
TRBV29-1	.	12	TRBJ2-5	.	CSVESLQETQYF	TGCAGCGTTGAGTCCCTACAAGAGACCCAGTACTTC
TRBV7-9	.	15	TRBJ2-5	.	CASSPPRGHQETQYF	TGTGCCAGCAGCCCCCCCCGGGGGCACCAAGAGACCCAGTACTTC
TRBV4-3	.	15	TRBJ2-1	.	CASSQVGASYNEQFF	TGCGCCAGCAGCCAAGTGGGGGCGTCCTACAATGAGCAGTTCTTC
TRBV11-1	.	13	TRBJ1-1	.	CASSLLRAGEAFF	TGTGCCAGCAGCTTATTGCGGGCAGGTGAAGCTTTCTTT
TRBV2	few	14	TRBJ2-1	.	CASSRGGGLYEQFF	TGTGCCAGCAGTAGAGGGGGAGGGTTATATGAGCAGTTCTTC
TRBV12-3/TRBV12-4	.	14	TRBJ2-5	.	CASSLRAGPETQYF	TGTGCCAGCAGTTTACGGGCGGGGCCGGAGACCCAGTACTTC
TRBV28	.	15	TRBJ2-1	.	CASSLGTLGVNEQFF	TGTGCCAGCAGCCTGGGGACCCTGGGGGTCAATGAGCAGTTCTTC
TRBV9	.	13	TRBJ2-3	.	CASSVAYIDTQYF	TGTGCCAGCAGCGTAGCTTACATAGATACGCAGTATTTT
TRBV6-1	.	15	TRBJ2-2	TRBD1	CASSPTGAGTGELFF	TGTGCCAGCAGTCCGACAGGGGCGGGAACCGGGGAGCTGTTTTTT
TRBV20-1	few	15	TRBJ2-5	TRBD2	CSARGASGNGETQYF	TGCAGTGCTAGAGGGGCTAGCGGGAATGGGGAGACCCAGTACTTC
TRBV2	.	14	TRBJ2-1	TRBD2	CASSVGTSGRRGFF	TGTGCCAGCAGTGTCGGGACTAGCGGGAGAAGGGGGTTCTTC
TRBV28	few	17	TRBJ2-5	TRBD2	CASSSLGLAGDQETQYF	TGTGCCAGCAGTTCCTTAGGACTAGCGGGGGACCAAGAGACCCAGTACTTC
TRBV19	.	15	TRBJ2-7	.	CASSNPREGIYEQYF	TGTGCCAGTAGTAACCCCCGAGAGGGGATCTACGAGCAGTACTTC
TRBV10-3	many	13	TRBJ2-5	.	CAISERTVEQVSF	TGTGCCATCAGTGAGAGGACGGTGGAACAGGTATCCTTC
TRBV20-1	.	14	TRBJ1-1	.	CSAPTGFLNTEAFF	TGCAGTGCTCCGACAGGATTTCTGAACACTGAAGCTTTCTTT
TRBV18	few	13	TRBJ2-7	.	CASSPRGVSEQYF	TGTGCCAGCTCACCACGGGGGGTCTCCGAGCAGTACTTC
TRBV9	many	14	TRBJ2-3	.	CASSPGGGWDTQYF	TGTGCCAGCAGCCCCGGTGGGGGCTGGGATACGCAGTATTTT